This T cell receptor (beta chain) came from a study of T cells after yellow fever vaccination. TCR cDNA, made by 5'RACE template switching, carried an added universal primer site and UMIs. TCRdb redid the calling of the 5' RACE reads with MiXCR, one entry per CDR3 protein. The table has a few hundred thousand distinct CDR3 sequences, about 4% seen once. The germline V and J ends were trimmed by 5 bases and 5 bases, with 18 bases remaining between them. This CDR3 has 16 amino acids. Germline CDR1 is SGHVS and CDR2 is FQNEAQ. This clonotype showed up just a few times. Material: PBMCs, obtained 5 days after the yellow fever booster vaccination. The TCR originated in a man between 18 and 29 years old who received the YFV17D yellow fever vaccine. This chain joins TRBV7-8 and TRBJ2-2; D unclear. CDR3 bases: TGTGCCAGCAGCGAATCCCTTGCTTGGGGAACCGGGGAGCTGTTTTTT. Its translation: CASSESLAWGTGELFF.